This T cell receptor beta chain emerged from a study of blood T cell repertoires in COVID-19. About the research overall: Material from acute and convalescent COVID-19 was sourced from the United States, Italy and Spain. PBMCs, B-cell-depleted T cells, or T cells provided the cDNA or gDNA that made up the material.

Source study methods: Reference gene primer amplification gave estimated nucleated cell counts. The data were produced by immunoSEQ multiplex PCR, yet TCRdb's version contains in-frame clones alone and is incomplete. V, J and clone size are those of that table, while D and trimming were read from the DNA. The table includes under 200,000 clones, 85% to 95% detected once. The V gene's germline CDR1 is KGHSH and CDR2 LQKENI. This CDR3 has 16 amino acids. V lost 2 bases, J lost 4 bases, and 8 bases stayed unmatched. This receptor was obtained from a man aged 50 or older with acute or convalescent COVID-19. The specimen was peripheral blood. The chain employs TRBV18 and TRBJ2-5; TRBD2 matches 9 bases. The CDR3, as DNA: TGTGCCAGCTCACCAAGTATTAGCGGGAGTGGAGAGACCCAGTACTTC. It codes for CASSPSISGSGETQYF.